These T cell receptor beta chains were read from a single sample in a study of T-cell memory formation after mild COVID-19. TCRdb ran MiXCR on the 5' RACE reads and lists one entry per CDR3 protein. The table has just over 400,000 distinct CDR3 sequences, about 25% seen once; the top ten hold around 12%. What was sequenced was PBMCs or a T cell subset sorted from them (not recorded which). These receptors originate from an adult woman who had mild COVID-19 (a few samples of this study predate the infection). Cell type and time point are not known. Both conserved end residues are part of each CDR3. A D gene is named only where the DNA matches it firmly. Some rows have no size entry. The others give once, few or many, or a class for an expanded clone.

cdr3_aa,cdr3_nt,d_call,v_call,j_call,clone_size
CATSDWGQGSYNEQFF,TGTGCCACCAGTGATTGGGGACAGGGGTCCTACAATGAGCAGTTCTTC,TRBD1,TRBV24-1,TRBJ2-1,.
CASSHGQGAPTNEKLFF,TGCGCCAGCAGCCACGGACAGGGGGCTCCAACTAATGAAAAACTGTTTTTT,TRBD1,TRBV5-1,TRBJ1-4,many
CASSPGGAGGPHNEQFF,TGTGCCAGCAGCCCAGGCGGTGCGGGAGGGCCCCACAATGAGCAGTTCTTC,TRBD2,TRBV2,TRBJ2-1,few
CASSPLDRAVFF,TGTGCCAGCAGTCCGCTGGACAGGGCGGTTTTCTTT,TRBD1,TRBV6-2/TRBV6-3,TRBJ1-1,.
CASSPTGANGYTF,TGTGCCAGCAGCCCTACAGGGGCAAATGGCTACACCTTC,TRBD1,TRBV6-5,TRBJ1-2,once
CASSRYGGSSYEQYF,TGTGCCAGCAGCCGATACGGGGGGAGCTCCTACGAGCAGTACTTC,TRBD2,TRBV3-1,TRBJ2-7,.
CASSLVAGSGSIF,TGTGCCAGCAGTTTAGTGGCGGGGTCTGGATCGATTTTT,.,TRBV12-3/TRBV12-4,TRBJ1-4,.
CATSRDQSGSETQYF,TGTGCCACCAGCAGAGATCAGTCGGGGAGTGAGACCCAGTACTTC,.,TRBV15,TRBJ2-5,few
CASSSTAMQETQYF,TGTGCCAGCAGCTCGACAGCGATGCAAGAGACCCAGTACTTC,.,TRBV7-6,TRBJ2-5,few
CASSTFRDSKYEQYF,TGCGCCAGCAGTACTTTTAGGGACTCCAAATACGAGCAGTACTTC,.,TRBV4-3,TRBJ2-7,.
CASKRGGVQDTQYF,TGTGCCAGCAAACGTGGGGGGGTCCAAGATACGCAGTATTTT,TRBD2,TRBV6-2/TRBV6-3,TRBJ2-3,.
CASSYKPFLPSNEQFF,TGTGCCAGCAGTTACAAGCCTTTCCTTCCAAGCAATGAGCAGTTCTTC,.,TRBV6-6,TRBJ2-1,.
CASNLGSYNEQFF,TGCGCCAGCAATCTTGGCTCCTACAATGAGCAGTTCTTC,.,TRBV5-1,TRBJ2-1,few
CASSPDRVLETQYF,TGCGCCAGCAGCCCCGACAGGGTATTAGAGACCCAGTACTTC,TRBD1,TRBV5-1,TRBJ2-5,few
CASSLGGLAYNEQFF,TGTGCCAGCAGTTTAGGTGGACTAGCCTACAATGAGCAGTTCTTC,TRBD2,TRBV12-3/TRBV12-4,TRBJ2-1,.
CASRYRSEVYEQYF,TGTGCCAGCAGATACCGGTCAGAAGTCTACGAGCAGTACTTC,.,TRBV6-2/TRBV6-3,TRBJ2-7,few
CASSFQGRLTEAFF,TGTGCCAGCAGTTTTCAGGGGAGGTTAACTGAAGCTTTCTTT,.,TRBV27,TRBJ1-1,many
CASSLPGLGGETQYF,TGTGCCAGCAGCTTACCGGGACTAGGAGGGGAGACCCAGTACTTC,TRBD2,TRBV7-9,TRBJ2-5,.
CSVGARSNYGYTF,TGCAGCGTTGGAGCAAGAAGTAACTATGGCTACACCTTC,.,TRBV29-1,TRBJ1-2,.
CASSYSRGQQIYEQYF,TGTGCCAGCAGTTACTCGAGAGGACAGCAGATCTACGAGCAGTACTTC,.,TRBV6-2/TRBV6-3,TRBJ2-7,.
CASSAGTSGGGEQFF,TGTGCCAGCAGCGCCGGGACTAGCGGGGGAGGTGAGCAGTTCTTC,TRBD2,TRBV7-3,TRBJ2-1,.
CASSPSTGSTDTQYF,TGTGCCAGCAGTCCGTCGACGGGGAGCACAGATACGCAGTATTTT,.,TRBV12-3/TRBV12-4,TRBJ2-3,.
CASSETVIHSYEQYF,TGTGCCAGCAGTGAAACGGTTATCCACTCCTACGAGCAGTACTTC,.,TRBV6-1,TRBJ2-7,.
CASSSYRGREQYF,TGTGCCAGCAGCTCCTACAGGGGGAGGGAGCAGTACTTC,TRBD1,TRBV7-6,TRBJ2-7,few
CASSWRQVGGTDTQYF,TGCGCCAGCAGCTGGAGACAGGTCGGCGGCACAGATACGCAGTATTTT,.,TRBV5-1,TRBJ2-3,.
CASTSLAGAYNEQFF,TGTGCCAGCACCTCCTTAGCGGGCGCCTACAATGAGCAGTTCTTC,TRBD2,TRBV6-5,TRBJ2-1,.
CASSGTSVYNEQFF,TGTGCCAGCAGCGGGACTTCGGTGTACAATGAGCAGTTCTTC,.,TRBV7-9,TRBJ2-1,.
CASSLARWEGANTQYF,TGTGCCAGCAGCTTAGCCCGCTGGGAGGGTGCGAATACGCAGTATTTT,TRBD2,TRBV7-2,TRBJ2-3,.
CASSLEVVTENTEAFF,TGTGCCAGCAGTTTAGAAGTGGTGACAGAGAACACTGAAGCTTTCTTT,.,TRBV12-3/TRBV12-4,TRBJ1-1,few
CASSRNRDSSNTGELFF,TGCGCCAGCAGCCGCAACCGGGACTCGTCGAACACCGGGGAGCTGTTTTTT,.,TRBV5-1,TRBJ2-2,many
CASSGKGLWGYNEQFF,TGTGCCAGCAGTGGAAAAGGACTATGGGGCTACAATGAGCAGTTCTTC,.,TRBV6-4,TRBJ2-1,few
CASSYSDPFSGNTIYF,TGTGCCAGCAGTTACTCCGACCCATTCTCTGGAAACACCATATATTTT,.,TRBV6-5,TRBJ1-3,few
CASSRGQGGADTQYF,TGTGCCAGCTCACGAGGACAGGGAGGAGCAGATACGCAGTATTTT,TRBD1,TRBV18,TRBJ2-3,.
CSARGIAGGLETQYF,TGCAGTGCTAGAGGAATAGCGGGGGGGCTCGAGACCCAGTACTTC,TRBD2,TRBV20-1,TRBJ2-5,few
CASSLAPDATDTQYF,TGTGCCAGCAGCTTAGCTCCCGACGCCACAGATACGCAGTATTTT,.,TRBV11-1,TRBJ2-3,.
CASSFTGTGGAGTQYF,TGTGCCAGCAGCTTTACCGGGACAGGGGGCGCAGGGACCCAGTACTTC,TRBD1,TRBV7-9,TRBJ2-5,.
CAWSLAVGGIPRIYEQYF,TGTGCCTGGAGTTTGGCGGTCGGCGGGATCCCTCGGATCTACGAGCAGTACTTC,.,TRBV30,TRBJ2-7,few
CASSFDRVKETQYF,TGCGCCAGCAGCTTCGACAGAGTTAAAGAGACCCAGTACTTC,.,TRBV5-1,TRBJ2-5,many